The 26 T cell receptor beta chains below were found in one sample sequenced in a study of somatic mutations in cytotoxic T cells in rheumatoid arthritis (TCRdb year 2017). Receptor amplification or capture employed the immunoSEQ multiplex PCR assay. This is the immuneACCESS table as TCRdb keeps it, with only in-frame sequences that have V and J called. A part of the clones is gone; compared with another copy, unresolved V genes explain less than half, and the rest is unexplained. The sample has 10,000 to 15,000 clones on record, about 77% of them singletons. The ten largest clones capture around a fifth of the sample. Input material: CD8+ T cells sorted from blood. Receptors were obtained from an adult with rheumatoid arthritis.

This chain connects TRBV4-1 to TRBJ2-1; TRBD2 aligns across 7 bases. With V trimmed by 0 bases and J by 5 bases, 7 bases remained unmatched. Looked up from germline, CDR1 is MGHRA and CDR2 is YSYEKL. This CDR3 is built from 16 residues. The DNA of the CDR3 is TGCGCCAGCAGCCAAGATCCAGCGGGATACGACAATGAGCAGTTCTTC. Its translation is CASSQDPAGYDNEQFF.

The genes are TRBV5-5 and TRBJ2-2; D unclear. The germline V and J ends were trimmed by 10 bases and 6 bases, with 19 bases remaining between them. The CDR3 totals 14 residues. CDR1 is SGHKS, CDR2 YYEKEE, per germline (reference sequence). The CDR3 nucleotides read TGTGCCTCATACCCGACCAACCACCCCGGGGAGCTGTTTTTT. Translating it yields CASYPTNHPGELFF.

This sequence joins TRBV27 and TRBJ2-7; a weak D match, TRBD2 (6 bases). The germline V gene encodes CDR1 MNHEY and CDR2 SMNVEV (reference sequence). The CDR3 covers 14 residues. With 4 bases removed from V and 1 base from J, the gap between germline ends came to 11 bases. The CDR3 coding sequence is TGTGCCAGCAGTTCCTTAGCGGCGTCCTACGAGCAGTACTTC. Its protein product is CASSSLAASYEQYF.

This clone was counted only a few times. This sequence joins TRBV27 and TRBJ2-1, with 11 bases matching TRBD2. CDR3 length equals 15 residues. Germline V CDR1 and CDR2: MNHEY, SMNVEV (reference sequence). With 5 bases clipped from V and 4 bases from J, the junction kept 4 bases outside the gene matches. The CDR3, as DNA: TGTGCCAGCAGTGCCCGACTAGCGGGATACAATGAGCAGTTCTTC. It specifies CASSARLAGYNEQFF.

The chain links TRBV11-3 to TRBJ2-7, with no clear D. Germline V CDR1 and CDR2: SGHNT, YENEEA. This CDR3 is 13 amino acids long. Trimming left V 1 base short and J 2 bases short, with 6 bases between. The CDR3: CASSLVSPYEQYF. For the CDR3, the DNA is TGTGCCAGCAGCTTAGTCAGCCCCTACGAGCAGTACTTC. The variable domain in full, with the rest retrieved from reference TRBV11-3 and TRBJ2-7, is EAGVVQSPRYKIIEKKQPVAFWCNPISGHNTLYWYLQNLGQGPELLIRYENEEAVDDSQLPKDRFSAERLKGVDSTLKIQPAELGDSAVYLCASSLVSPYEQYFGPGTRLTVT.

This clone was detected only a few times. V gene TRBV27 combines with J gene TRBJ2-7; TRBD2 might be the D (5 bases). The CDR3 extends over 11 amino acids. The V end was cut by 7 bases, the J end by 7 bases, with 11 bases between. Germline V gene lookup returns CDR1 MNHEY and CDR2 SMNVEV (reference sequence). The CDR3 here is CASTHSGEQYF. The CDR3 DNA sequence: TGTGCCAGCACCCATTCGGGGGAGCAGTACTTC.

CDR3: CASSPTWDIYGYTF. The CDR3 DNA reads TGTGCCAGCAGCCCTACCTGGGACATCTATGGCTACACCTTC. V is TRBV14 and J is TRBJ1-2, with D perhaps matching TRBD1 (6 bases). Germline assignment: CDR1 SGHDN and CDR2 FVKESK. The CDR3 sequence is 14 residues long. V lost 4 bases and J lost 4, with 13 bases in between.

The rearrangement links TRBV4-2 to TRBJ2-6; TRBD1 matches 7 bases. The CDR3 loop spans 19 amino acids. The germline V gene encodes CDR1 LGHNA and CDR2 YNFKEQ. With 3 bases clipped from V and 1 base from J, the junction kept 12 bases outside the gene matches. The CDR3 region is CASSQPGQGDISGANVLTF. CDR3 coding DNA: TGTGCCAGCAGCCAGCCGGGTCAGGGGGACATATCTGGGGCCAACGTCCTGACTTTC.

V usage is TRBV28 and J usage is TRBJ2-3, with D tentatively TRBD1 (6 bases). CDR3 length: 14 residues. V lost 5 bases and J lost 4, with 13 bases in between. Looked up from germline, CDR1 is MDHEN and CDR2 is SYDVKM. DNA for the CDR3: TGTGCCAGCAGTCTCCAGGACAGTTCAGATACGCAGTATTTT. It yields the protein CASSLQDSSDTQYF.

This chain links TRBV7-9 with TRBJ2-1; 7 bases match TRBD1. The CDR3 covers 13 residues. Germline V gene sequence: CDR1 SEHNR, CDR2 FQNEAQ (reference sequence). Germline trimming cut 2 bases from V and 8 bases from J; bases unmatched to any gene: 3. The CDR3 DNA reads as TGTGCCAGCAGCTTACAGGGGGTTGATGAGCAGTTCTTC. Translation: CASSLQGVDEQFF.

The CDR3 DNA follows: TGTGCCAGCAGTTTAACGGGGCTAAATGAGCAGTTCTTC. Translated: CASSLTGLNEQFF. V usage is TRBV27 and J usage is TRBJ2-1; D could derive from TRBD1 or TRBD2 (5 bases each). The CDR3 runs 13 residues. The germline V gene has CDR1 MNHEY and CDR2 SMNVEV (reference sequence). V lost 2 bases, J lost 7 bases, and 9 bases lay in between.

The gene calls are TRBV30 and TRBJ2-7; D possibly corresponds to TRBD2 (5 bases). The germline V and J ends were trimmed by 2 bases and 6 bases, with 20 bases remaining between them. CDR1 is GTSNPN, CDR2 SVGIG, per germline (reference sequence). The CDR3 consists of 15 residues. CDR3 nucleotides: TGTGCCTGGAGTCCCTCCGGAAATTACGCGGGCGAGCAGTACTTC. Protein sequence: CAWSPSGNYAGEQYF.

Only one count was recorded for this clone. The chain carries TRBV5-1 and TRBJ2-7; 8 nucleotides line up with TRBD2. CDR3 length: 15 residues. Germline loops: CDR1 SGHRS, CDR2 YFSETQ. Trimming at V came to 4 bases and at J to 6 bases, leaving 12 bases not matched to a gene. Written as DNA, the CDR3 is TGCGCCAGCAGCCTGGGGCTAAGCGGGAGACTCGAGCAGTACTTC. This translates into CASSLGLSGRLEQYF.

The rearrangement joins TRBV28 to TRBJ2-5, with 7 nucleotides matching TRBD2. The J call may be wrong; the DNA end is better matched by TRBJ2-7. The CDR3 has 14 residues. Germline V lookup: CDR1 MDHEN, CDR2 SYDVKM. The CDR3 protein is CASSSGLSSYEQYF. In DNA, the CDR3 is TGTGCCAGCAGTTCGGGACTATCTTCCTACGAGCAGTACTTC.

The chain carries TRBV2 and TRBJ2-1, with TRBD2 matching 9 bases. Germline CDR1 is SNHLY and CDR2 is FYNNEI. Trimming cost V 4 bases and J 10 bases; bases outside gene matches: 8. This CDR3 comprises 14 residues. The CDR3 loop reads CASSVGGRAGEQFF. CDR3 DNA sequence: TGTGCCAGCAGTGTCGGCGGGAGGGCCGGGGAGCAGTTCTTC. Together with reference TRBV2 and TRBJ2-1, the CDR3 gives the full variable domain: EPEVTQTPSHQVTQMGQEVILRCVPISNHLYFYWYRQILGQKVEFLVSFYNNEISEKSEIFDDQFSVERPDGSNFTLKIRSTKLEDSAMYFCASSVGGRAGEQFFGPGTRLTVL.

V usage is TRBV7-9 and J usage is TRBJ2-5, with TRBD1 matching over 7 bases. Germline-derived CDR1 and CDR2 are SEHNR and FQNEAQ (reference sequence). The CDR3 covers 16 residues. Trimming at V came to 4 bases and at J to 1 base, leaving 9 bases not matched to a gene. The CDR3 DNA reads TGTGCCAGCAGCTCCCCTTGGGACAGAATCCAAGAGACCCAGTACTTC. It specifies CASSSPWDRIQETQYF.

The V and J genes are TRBV7-6 and TRBJ2-1; D gene ambiguous. V was shortened by 1 base and J by 10 bases, with 5 bases between the two germline ends. CDR1 is SGHVS, CDR2 FNYEAQ, per germline. CDR3 length equals 11 residues. The CDR3 DNA reads as TGTGCCAGCAGCTTAGGGACGGAGCAGTTCTTC. Its protein is CASSLGTEQFF.

This clone came up a few times. V usage is TRBV4-1 and J usage is TRBJ2-7; perhaps TRBD2 as D (5 bases). V lost 2 bases, J lost 4 bases, and 12 bases lay in between. The CDR3 is made up of 14 amino acids. Germline V gene data show CDR1 as MGHRA and CDR2 as YSYEKL. CDR3 amino acids: CASSQTSGTYEQYF. The CDR3 region has the DNA TGCGCCAGCAGCCAAACGAGCGGCACTTACGAGCAGTACTTC.

This clone was detected only once. The chain uses TRBV28 and TRBJ1-1, with no clear D. The CDR3 has 15 residues. Per germline, CDR1 MDHEN and CDR2 SYDVKM. The ends were cut back, 2 bases at V and 0 bases at J, with 10 bases in the middle. The CDR3 coding sequence is TGTGCCAGCAGTTTAATCGCGGAGGTGAACACTGAAGCTTTCTTT. It codes for CASSLIAEVNTEAFF.

The rearrangement links TRBV7-8 to TRBJ1-4, with D unresolved. The CDR3 sequence is 14 residues long. V lost 3 bases and J 6 bases, leaving 11 bases between the germline ends. Germline V gene data show CDR1 as SGHVS and CDR2 as FQNEAQ. The CDR3 nucleotides read TGTGCCAGCAGCTTCAGCCTAAGGGATGAAAAACTGTTTTTT. Translated: CASSFSLRDEKLFF.

J is TRBJ2-3 and V is TRBV2, with D possibly being TRBD2 (6 bases). Germline CDR1 and CDR2: SNHLY and FYNNEI. The CDR3 length is 14 residues. Trimming cost V 11 bases and J 2 bases, with 17 bases left between them. CDR3 region: CAGLRDSYTDTQYF. The CDR3 DNA sequence: TGTGCCGGACTCCGGGACTCTTACACAGATACGCAGTATTTT.

The chain joins TRBV5-6 to TRBJ2-1, with unresolved D. Germline CDR1 and CDR2: SGHDT and YYEEEE. This CDR3 is built from 13 residues. Trimming removed 1 base at V and 4 bases at J, with 6 bases between. CDR3 loop: CASSLNVYNEQFF. The CDR3 DNA sequence: TGTGCCAGCAGCTTGAATGTTTACAATGAGCAGTTCTTC.

This chain links TRBV19 with TRBJ1-2, with TRBD1 matching 8 bases. The ends lost 7 bases at V and 6 bases at J; junction bases unmatched: 1. Germline CDR1 reads LNHDA; CDR2 reads SQIVND (reference sequence). There are 11 residues in the CDR3. This chain's CDR3 is CASTGGHGYTF. In DNA, the CDR3 is TGTGCCAGTACAGGGGGCCATGGCTACACCTTC.

The chain recombines TRBV19 with TRBJ1-1, with 7 bases that match TRBD1. Germline CDR1 reads LNHDA; CDR2 reads SQIVND (reference sequence). CDR3 length: 12 residues. The J segment lost 4 bases and the V segment lost 7 bases, leaving 3 bases of the junction unmatched. The CDR3 loop reads CASTDRATEAFF. CDR3 nucleotides: TGTGCCAGTACCGACAGGGCCACTGAAGCTTTCTTT.

This clone appeared once. The chain links TRBV21-1 to TRBJ1-2. TRBV21-1 is reported as a pseudogene. This CDR3 is built from 15 residues. The CDR3 nucleotides read TGTGCCAGCAGCAAAGGTTCCCCCCGCATGAATGGCTACACCTTC. It yields the protein CASSKGSPRMNGYTF.

This clone turned up a few times. The chain employs TRBV30 and TRBJ1-1; no clear D. The germline V and J ends were trimmed by 1 base and 1 base, with 4 bases remaining between them. The CDR3 has 12 amino acids. Germline V CDR1 and CDR2: GTSNPN, SVGIG (reference sequence). The DNA for the CDR3 is TGTGCCTGGAGTGAAGCGAACACTGAAGCTTTCTTT. Amino acids: CAWSEANTEAFF.